These 3 T cell receptor beta chains came from one sample sequenced in a study of T cells in Graves' hyperthyroidism and ophthalmopathy. From RNA transcripts, TCR beta CDR3 regions were amplified. First-round RT-PCR with HTBI primers amplified the TCR CDR3 region. Each CDR3 protein is one row after TCRdb ran MiXCR on the multiplex PCR reads. The repertoire holds under 550,000 distinct CDR3 sequences, with roughly 15% as singletons. The sequenced sample was blood. The receptors stem from a woman aged 18-35 years with Graves' hyperthyroidism.

In its sample, this clonotype was seen many times. The CDR3 DNA is TGCAGCGTTGGGGGGACAGGGGAGGAGCAGTACTTC. It encodes CSVGGTGEEQYF. J is TRBJ2-7 and V is TRBV29-1, with 10 bases aligning to TRBD1. Germline CDR1 is SQVTM and CDR2 is ANQGSEA. The CDR3 runs to 12 residues. J gave up 7 bases and V 4 bases, and 4 bases lay outside the gene matches.

This chain joins TRBV25-1 and TRBJ2-1; D possibly corresponds to TRBD2 (5 bases). The CDR3 spans 14 residues. V was trimmed by 5 bases and J by 7 bases, leaving 15 bases between them. Germline V gene lookup returns CDR1 MGHDK and CDR2 SYGVNS. This CDR3 reads CASSSADWGNEQFF. The CDR3 DNA reads as TGTGCCAGCAGTTCAGCGGACTGGGGAAATGAGCAGTTCTTC.

The chain couples TRBV20-1 to TRBJ2-7; D might be TRBD1 or TRBD2, each matching 6 bases. The germline V gene has CDR1 DFQATT and CDR2 SNEGSKA (reference sequence). CDR3 length: 15 residues. The V and J ends lost 6 bases and 6 bases respectively, with 24 bases between them. CDR3 protein: CSAETGGGGAPEQYF. The DNA of the CDR3 is TGCAGTGCCGAGACGGGCGGAGGGGGAGCTCCCGAGCAGTACTTC.